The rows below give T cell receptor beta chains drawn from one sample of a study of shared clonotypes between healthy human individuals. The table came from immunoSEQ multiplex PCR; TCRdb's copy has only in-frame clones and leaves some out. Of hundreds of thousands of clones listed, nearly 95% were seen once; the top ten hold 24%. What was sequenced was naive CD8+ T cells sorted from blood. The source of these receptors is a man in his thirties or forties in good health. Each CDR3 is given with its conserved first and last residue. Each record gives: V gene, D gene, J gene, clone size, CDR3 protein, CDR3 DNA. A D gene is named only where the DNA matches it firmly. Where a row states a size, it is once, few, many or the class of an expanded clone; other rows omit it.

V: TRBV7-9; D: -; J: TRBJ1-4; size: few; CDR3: CASSLGSGDEKLFF; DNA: TGTGCCAGCAGCTTAGGGTCGGGGGATGAAAAACTGTTTTTT
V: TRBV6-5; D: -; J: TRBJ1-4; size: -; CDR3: CASSEQGVREKLFF; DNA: TGTGCCAGCAGTGAACAGGGTGTTCGGGAAAAACTGTTTTTT
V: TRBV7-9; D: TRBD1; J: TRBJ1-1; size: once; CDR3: CASRPRTGPAEAFF; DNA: TGTGCCAGCAGACCGAGGACAGGCCCTGCAGAAGCTTTCTTT
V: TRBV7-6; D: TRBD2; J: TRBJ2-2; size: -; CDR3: CASSLGSGRARLSGELFF; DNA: TGTGCCAGCAGCTTAGGAAGCGGGAGGGCCCGGTTGAGTGGGGAGCTGTTTTTT
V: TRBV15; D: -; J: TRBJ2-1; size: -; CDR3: CATSRGRSLGEQFF; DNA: TGTGCCACCAGCAGAGGAAGGAGTCTCGGTGAGCAGTTCTTC
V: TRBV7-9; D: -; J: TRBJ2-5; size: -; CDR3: CASSPRHQGETQYF; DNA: TGTGCCAGCAGCCCTAGACATCAGGGAGAGACCCAGTACTTC
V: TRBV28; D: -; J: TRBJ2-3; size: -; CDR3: CWGEFGTDTQYF; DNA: TGTTGGGGGGAGTTTGGCACAGATACGCAGTATTTT
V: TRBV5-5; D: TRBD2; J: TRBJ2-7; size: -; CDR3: CASSTGLAGDSYEQYF; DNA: TGTGCCAGCAGCACAGGACTAGCGGGTGACTCCTACGAGCAGTACTTC
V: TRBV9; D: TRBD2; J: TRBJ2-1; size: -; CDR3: CASSVAASGSYNEQFF; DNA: TGTGCCAGCAGCGTAGCCGCTAGCGGGAGCTACAATGAGCAGTTCTTC
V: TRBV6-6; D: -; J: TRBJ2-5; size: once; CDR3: CASSYWDPQETQYF; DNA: TGTGCCAGCAGTTACTGGGACCCGCAAGAGACCCAGTACTTC
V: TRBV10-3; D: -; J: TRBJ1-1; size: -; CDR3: CAIRRGEDSSAFF; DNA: TGTGCCATCAGACGTGGGGAGGACTCGTCCGCTTTCTTT
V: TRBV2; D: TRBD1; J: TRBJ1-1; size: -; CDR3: CASRENRGRSTKMNTEAFF; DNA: TGTGCCAGCAGAGAAAACAGGGGAAGGTCCACAAAAATGAACACTGAAGCTTTCTTT
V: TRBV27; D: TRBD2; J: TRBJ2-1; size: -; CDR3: CASSPGTSGHNEQFF; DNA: TGTGCCAGCAGTCCCGGGACTAGCGGGCACAATGAGCAGTTCTTC
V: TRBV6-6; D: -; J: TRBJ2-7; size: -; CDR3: CASSAAGVGAGEQYF; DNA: TGTGCCAGCAGTGCGGCAGGAGTGGGTGCTGGAGAGCAGTACTTC
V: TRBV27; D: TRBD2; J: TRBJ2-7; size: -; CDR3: CASNPRWGGYEQYF; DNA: TGTGCCAGCAACCCACGATGGGGGGGTTACGAGCAGTACTTC
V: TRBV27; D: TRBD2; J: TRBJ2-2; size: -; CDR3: CASTGTSGATGELFF; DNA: TGTGCCAGCACCGGGACTAGCGGGGCCACCGGGGAGCTGTTTTTT
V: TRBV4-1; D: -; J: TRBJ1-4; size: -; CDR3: CASSQERGYAEKLFF; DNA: TGCGCCAGCAGCCAAGAAAGGGGGTATGCTGAAAAACTGTTTTTT
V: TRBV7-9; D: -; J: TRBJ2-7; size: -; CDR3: CASSQGTGSMYEQYF; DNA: TGTGCCAGCAGCCAGGGCACAGGGAGTATGTACGAGCAGTACTTC
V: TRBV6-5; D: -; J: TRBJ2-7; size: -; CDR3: CASSYRGGYERYF; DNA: TGTGCCAGCAGTTATCGGGGCGGCTACGAGCGGTACTTC
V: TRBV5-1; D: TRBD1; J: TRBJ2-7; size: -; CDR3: CASSSRTGSEQYF; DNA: TGCGCCAGCAGCTCCAGGACAGGCTCCGAGCAGTACTTC
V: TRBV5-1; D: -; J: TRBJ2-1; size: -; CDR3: CASSLEWDEQFF; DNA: TGCGCCAGCAGCTTGGAGTGGGACGAGCAGTTCTTC
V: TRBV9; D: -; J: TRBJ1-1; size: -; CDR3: CASRPVTEAFF; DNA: TGTGCCAGCCGGCCGGTCACTGAAGCTTTCTTT
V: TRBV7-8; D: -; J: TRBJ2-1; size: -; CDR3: CASSLSSYNEQFF; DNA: TGTGCCAGCAGCTTATCATCCTACAATGAGCAGTTCTTC
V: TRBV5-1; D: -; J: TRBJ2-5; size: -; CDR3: CASNWGQETQYF; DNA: TGCGCCAGCAACTGGGGACAAGAGACCCAGTACTTC
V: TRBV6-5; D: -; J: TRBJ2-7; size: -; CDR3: CASSPYRSYEQYF; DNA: TGTGCCAGCAGCCCATACCGCTCCTACGAGCAGTACTTC
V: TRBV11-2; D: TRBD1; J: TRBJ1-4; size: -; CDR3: CASSLGVQGETNEKLFF; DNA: TGTGCCAGCAGCTTGGGCGTACAGGGGGAGACTAATGAAAAACTGTTTTTT
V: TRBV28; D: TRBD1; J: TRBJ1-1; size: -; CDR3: CASVNRGWVMNTEAFF; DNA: TGTGCCAGCGTTAACAGGGGTTGGGTGATGAACACTGAAGCTTTCTTT
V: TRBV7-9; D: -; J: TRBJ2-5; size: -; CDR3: CASSLFAGQSGQTQYF; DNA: TGTGCCAGCAGCTTATTCGCGGGGCAGTCGGGACAGACCCAGTACTTC
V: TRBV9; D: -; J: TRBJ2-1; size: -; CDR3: CASSAYLVPGDNEQFF; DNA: TGTGCCAGCAGCGCATACCTAGTGCCGGGAGACAATGAGCAGTTCTTC
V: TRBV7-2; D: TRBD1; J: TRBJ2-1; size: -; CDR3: CASSFWTGVGWGHNEQFF; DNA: TGTGCCAGCAGCTTCTGGACAGGGGTAGGATGGGGTCACAATGAGCAGTTCTTC
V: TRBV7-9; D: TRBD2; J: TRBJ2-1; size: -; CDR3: CASSSTSGRTNEQFF; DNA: TGTGCCAGCAGTTCGACTAGCGGGAGAACCAATGAGCAGTTCTTC
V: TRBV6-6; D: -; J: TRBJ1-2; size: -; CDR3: CASRDSGKSDTF; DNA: TGTGCCAGCAGGGACTCAGGGAAGTCAGACACCTTC
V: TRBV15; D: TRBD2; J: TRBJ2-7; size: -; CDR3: CATSGNPRTSSYEQYF; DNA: TGTGCCACCAGCGGGAACCCTAGGACTAGCTCCTACGAGCAGTACTTC
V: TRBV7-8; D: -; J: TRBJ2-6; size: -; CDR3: CASSSDNSGANVLTF; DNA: TGTGCCAGCAGCTCAGACAACTCTGGGGCCAACGTCCTGACTTTC
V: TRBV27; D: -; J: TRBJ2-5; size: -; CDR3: CASSPRQQETQYF; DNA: TGTGCCAGCAGTCCAAGACAGCAAGAGACCCAGTACTTC
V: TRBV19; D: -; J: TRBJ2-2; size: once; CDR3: CASTYRDLGTGELFF; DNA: TGTGCCAGTACCTACCGCGATTTGGGAACCGGGGAGCTGTTTTTT
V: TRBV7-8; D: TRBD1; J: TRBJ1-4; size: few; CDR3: CASSPRQGVREKLFF; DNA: TGTGCCAGCAGCCCGAGACAGGGGGTTCGTGAAAAACTGTTTTTT
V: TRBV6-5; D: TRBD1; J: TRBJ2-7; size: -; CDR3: CASSFGTGGLYEQYF; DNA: TGTGCCAGCAGTTTCGGGACAGGGGGCCTTTACGAGCAGTACTTC
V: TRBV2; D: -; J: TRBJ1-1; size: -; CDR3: CAKEYDSSRNTEAFF; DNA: TGTGCCAAAGAGTATGACTCCTCGAGGAACACTGAAGCTTTCTTT
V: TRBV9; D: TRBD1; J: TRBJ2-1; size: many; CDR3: CASSPEGQNNEQFF; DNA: TGTGCCAGCAGCCCAGAGGGACAGAACAATGAGCAGTTCTTC
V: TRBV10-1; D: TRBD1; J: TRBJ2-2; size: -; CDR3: CASSEGTGGVGSTGELFF; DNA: TGCGCCAGCAGTGAGGGGACAGGGGGAGTTGGTAGCACCGGGGAGCTGTTTTTT
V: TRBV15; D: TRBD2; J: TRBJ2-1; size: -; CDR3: CATSRDLIIAGDANEQFF; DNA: TGTGCCACCAGCAGAGATCTCATAATAGCGGGAGACGCCAATGAGCAGTTCTTC
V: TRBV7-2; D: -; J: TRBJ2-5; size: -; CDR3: CASSSLVGGQETQYF; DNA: TGTGCCAGCAGCTCGCTCGTGGGAGGCCAAGAGACCCAGTACTTC
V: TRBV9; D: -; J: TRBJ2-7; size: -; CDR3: CASSGVLGPSEQYF; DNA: TGTGCCAGCAGCGGAGTATTAGGGCCTTCCGAGCAGTACTTC
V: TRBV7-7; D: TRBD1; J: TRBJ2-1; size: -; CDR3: CASRAGTGRDEQFF; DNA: TGTGCTAGCAGGGCCGGGACAGGGAGGGATGAGCAGTTCTTC
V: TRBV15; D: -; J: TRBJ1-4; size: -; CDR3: CAAGGPLNEKLFF; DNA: TGTGCCGCGGGAGGACCGTTAAATGAAAAACTGTTTTTT
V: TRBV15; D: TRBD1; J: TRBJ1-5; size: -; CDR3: CATSRQGGIGNQPQHF; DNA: TGTGCCACCAGCCGACAGGGGGGGATTGGCAATCAGCCCCAGCATTTT